This entry features one T cell receptor beta chain sequence. The antigen remains unidentified. This specimen belongs to a study of cytomegalovirus exposure and HLA in healthy donors. Whole-study context: Both the roughly 120 validation repertoires and the 500 to 700 first-cohort repertoires used the same platform, as reported by a later analysis.

Profiling relied on immunoSEQ multiplex PCR, and the TCRdb table lists in-frame clones only, not all of them. In the table there are about 140,000 clones, 88% of which are singletons. Study-wide points: Listed as cytomegalovirus-associated were 170 or so TCR beta chains. For cytomegalovirus status, the classifier reportedly gave diagnoses with high specificity and sensitivity.

The source of this sequence is a woman aged 18-29 years in good health and CMV-seropositive. Sequences were obtained from PBMCs.

As DNA, the CDR3 is TGTGCCAGCAGTGGGGGACTTCCTCCCTACGAGCAGTACTTC. It is translated as CASSGGLPPYEQYF. This rearrangement joins TRBV2 to TRBJ2-7; TRBD2 might be the D (6 bases). CDR1 and CDR2 (germline): SNHLY, FYNNEI. The CDR3 covers 14 residues. The V and J ends lost 4 bases and 2 bases respectively, with 12 bases between them. Variable domain in full (rest from reference TRBV2 and TRBJ2-7): EPEVTQTPSHQVTQMGQEVILRCVPISNHLYFYWYRQILGQKVEFLVSFYNNEISEKSEIFDDQFSVERPDGSNFTLKIRSTKLEDSAMYFCASSGGLPPYEQYFGPGTRLTVT.